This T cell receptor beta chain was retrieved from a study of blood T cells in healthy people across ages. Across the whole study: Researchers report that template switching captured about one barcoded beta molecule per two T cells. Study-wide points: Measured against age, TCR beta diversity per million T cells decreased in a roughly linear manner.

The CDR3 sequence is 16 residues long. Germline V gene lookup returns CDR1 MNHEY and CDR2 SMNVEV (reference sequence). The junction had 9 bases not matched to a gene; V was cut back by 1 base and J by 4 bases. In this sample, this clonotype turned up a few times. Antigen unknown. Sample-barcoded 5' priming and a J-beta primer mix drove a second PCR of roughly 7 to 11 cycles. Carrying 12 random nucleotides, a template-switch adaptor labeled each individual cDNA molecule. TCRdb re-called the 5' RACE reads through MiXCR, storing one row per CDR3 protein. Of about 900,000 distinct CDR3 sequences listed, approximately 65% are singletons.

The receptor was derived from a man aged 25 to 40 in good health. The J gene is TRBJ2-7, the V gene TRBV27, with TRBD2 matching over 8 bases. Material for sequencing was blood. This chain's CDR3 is CASSLLGASGLYEQYF. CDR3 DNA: TGTGCCAGCAGTTTATTAGGGGCTAGCGGGCTTTACGAGCAGTACTTC.